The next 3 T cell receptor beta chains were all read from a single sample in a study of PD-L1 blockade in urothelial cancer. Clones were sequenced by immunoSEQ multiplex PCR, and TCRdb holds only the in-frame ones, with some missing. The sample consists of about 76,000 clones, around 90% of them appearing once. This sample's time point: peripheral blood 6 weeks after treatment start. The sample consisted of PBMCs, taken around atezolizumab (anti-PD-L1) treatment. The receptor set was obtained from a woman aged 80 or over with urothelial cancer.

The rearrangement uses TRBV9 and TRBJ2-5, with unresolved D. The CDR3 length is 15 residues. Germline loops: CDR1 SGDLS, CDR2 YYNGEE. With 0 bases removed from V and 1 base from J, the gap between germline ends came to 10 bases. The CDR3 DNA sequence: TGTGCCAGCAGCGTAGGTGTGCAGCGCCAAGAGACCCAGTACTTC. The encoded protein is CASSVGVQRQETQYF.

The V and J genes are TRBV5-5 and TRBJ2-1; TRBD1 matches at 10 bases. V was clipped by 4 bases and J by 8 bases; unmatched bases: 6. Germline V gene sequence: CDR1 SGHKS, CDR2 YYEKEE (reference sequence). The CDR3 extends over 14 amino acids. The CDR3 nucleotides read TGTGCCAGCAGCCAGGGACAGGGGTGGGATGAGCAGTTCTTC. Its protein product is CASSQGQGWDEQFF.

The CDR3: CASSIVTGGEQYF. The DNA of the CDR3 is TGTGCCAGTAGTATAGTGACAGGAGGTGAGCAGTACTTC. The J gene is TRBJ2-7, the V gene TRBV19, with D perhaps TRBD1 (6 bases). The CDR3 totals 13 residues. Germline V gives CDR1 LNHDA, CDR2 SQIVND (reference sequence). V was shortened by 1 base and J by 7 bases, with 11 bases between the two germline ends.